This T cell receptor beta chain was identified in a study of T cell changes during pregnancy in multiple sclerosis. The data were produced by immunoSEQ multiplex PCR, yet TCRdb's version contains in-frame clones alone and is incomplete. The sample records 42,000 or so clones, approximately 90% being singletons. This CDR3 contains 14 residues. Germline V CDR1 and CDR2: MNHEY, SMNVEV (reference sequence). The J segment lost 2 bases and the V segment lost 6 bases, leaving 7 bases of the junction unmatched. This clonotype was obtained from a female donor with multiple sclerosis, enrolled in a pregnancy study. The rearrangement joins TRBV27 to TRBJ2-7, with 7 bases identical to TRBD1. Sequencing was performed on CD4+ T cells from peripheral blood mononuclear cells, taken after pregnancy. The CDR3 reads CASSPWTGTYEQYF. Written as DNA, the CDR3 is TGTGCCAGCAGCCCTTGGACAGGCACCTACGAGCAGTACTTC.